This T cell receptor (beta chain) was observed in a study of lymphopenia after photon versus proton radiotherapy. Study-wide findings and caveats: Survival link was tested only in deceased patients; proton benefit remains a possibility. In patients who died, overall survival fell as post-nadir TCR diversity dropped more. Oligoclonal CD8+ Temra expansion after nadir drove photon patients' diversity drop. Under photons, naive T cells and diversity fell while effector/memory populations rose.

The protocol was immunoSEQ multiplex PCR, while the TCRdb copy is restricted to in-frame clones and leaves out a portion. Of more than 9,500 clones in the sample, roughly nine tenths were seen once. With V trimmed by 2 bases and J by 5 bases, 8 bases remained unmatched. Germline V CDR1 and CDR2: MGHDK, SYGVNS. This CDR3 is built from 15 residues. As to this clone: The antigen remains unidentified.

This sequence was found in a man aged 60 to 75 with pancreatic cancer. The sample here was peripheral blood, taken from a patient treated with photon-based radiotherapy. V usage is TRBV25-1 and J usage is TRBJ1-1, with 7 bases lining up with TRBD1. This chain's CDR3 is CASSEMGGGWTEAFF. CDR3 sequence (DNA): TGTGCCAGCAGTGAAATGGGAGGGGGCTGGACTGAAGCTTTCTTT.